This T cell receptor beta chain comes out of a study of regulatory T cells in long-lasting Graves disease. The time point here: persistent/refractory GD, antithyroid drugs over 5 years with positive TRAb. PBMCs provided the RNA from which the TCR library was made. Regarding the study as a whole: Patients with persistent disease shared some 3,000 public clonotypes, outpacing the approximately 950 shared by new patients.

With iRepertoire HTBI primers and Arm-PCR of CDR3 regions, TCR beta libraries were built. TCRdb ran MiXCR on the multiplex PCR reads and lists one entry per CDR3 protein. The sample holds over 650,000 distinct CDR3 sequences, about 32% seen once. Details on this clonotype: Its target is not known.

This TCR was sampled from a female donor with Graves disease. Material: peripheral blood mononuclear cells (PBMCs), obtained when the disease was refractory, from a patient treated with antithyroid drugs.

CDR3 region: CASSEGQNSNQPQHF. The CDR3 nucleotides read TGTGCCAGCAGCGAAGGACAAAATAGCAATCAGCCCCAGCATTTT. J is TRBJ1-5 and V is TRBV13, with D tentatively TRBD1 (5 bases). Germline assignment: CDR1 PRHDT and CDR2 FYEKMQ (reference sequence). With 5 bases removed from V and 0 bases from J, the gap between germline ends came to 11 bases. The CDR3 sequence is 15 residues long.